This T cell receptor (beta chain) appears in the sequencing data of a study of blood T cell repertoires in COVID-19. Study-wide context: From T cells, B-cell-depleted T cells, or PBMCs came the material, which was cDNA or gDNA.

This CDR3 has 18 residues. Germline CDR1 and CDR2: SGHNT and YENEEA. V lost 0 bases, J lost 0 bases, and 12 bases lay in between. In the original processing: Estimation of nucleated cell counts relied on the amplification of reference gene primers. Some clones are missing from TCRdb's copy, which holds only in-frame ones; the method was immunoSEQ multiplex PCR. That table furnishes V, J and clone size, whereas the DNA furnished D and trimming. Here the sample spans 300,000 to 350,000 clones, 90% being singletons. The sequencing sample was made of PBMCs or T cells enriched from blood (not recorded which). The genes are TRBV11-3 and TRBJ1-6, with no clear D. This TCR derives from a woman aged 18-29 years with acute COVID-19. The CDR3 loop reads CASSLDQSGSSYNSPLHF. The CDR3 bases are TGTGCCAGCAGCTTAGATCAATCCGGGAGCTCCTATAATTCACCCCTCCACTTT. Combining the CDR3 with reference TRBV11-3 and TRBJ1-6 gives the whole variable domain EAGVVQSPRYKIIEKKQPVAFWCNPISGHNTLYWYLQNLGQGPELLIRYENEEAVDDSQLPKDRFSAERLKGVDSTLKIQPAELGDSAVYLCASSLDQSGSSYNSPLHFGNGTRLTVT.